Presented here are 20 T cell receptor beta chains from one specimen sequenced in a study of cytomegalovirus exposure and HLA in healthy donors. In the PCR, 60 Vbeta and 13 Jbeta primers were used. Assay: immunoSEQ multiplex PCR; the TCRdb copy retains only in-frame clones and omits some. The sample includes 150,000 to 200,000 clones, less than 90% of them seen just once. Sequencing used PBMCs. The receptors were sampled from a man between 18 and 35 years old in good health and CMV-seronegative.

This clone has just one count. The rearrangement uses TRBV7-2 and TRBJ2-7; possibly TRBD1 for D (5 bases). Trimming shortened V by 0 bases and J by 3 bases, and 12 bases separated the two germline ends. This CDR3 has 15 amino acids. Germline CDR1 is SGHTA and CDR2 is FQGNSA. The CDR3 nucleotides are TGTGCCAGCAGCTTAGCCGGCCAGGGATACTACGAGCAGTACTTC. Its protein is CASSLAGQGYYEQYF.

The J gene is TRBJ2-5, the V gene TRBV5-1; D remains unclear. Germline lookup yields CDR1 SGHRS and CDR2 YFSETQ. The CDR3 runs to 14 residues. V was pared by 4 bases and J by 2 bases, with 12 bases between. CDR3 protein: CASSLGPRQETQYF. CDR3 in DNA: TGCGCCAGCAGCCTGGGTCCTAGACAAGAGACCCAGTACTTC.

The chain joins TRBV9 to TRBJ2-1, with 7 nucleotides matching TRBD2. The CDR3 has 16 residues. V shed 2 bases and J 0 bases; nucleotides not matched to a gene: 5. Per the germline V gene, CDR1 is SGDLS and CDR2 is YYNGEE. For the CDR3, the DNA is TGTGCCAGCAGCGTGCAGCGGGATAGCTCCTACAATGAGCAGTTCTTC. As protein: CASSVQRDSSYNEQFF.

CDR3 protein: CASTVGRGSYGYTF. The DNA for the CDR3 is TGTGCCAGCACCGTAGGCAGGGGAAGCTATGGCTACACCTTC. This sequence joins TRBV28 and TRBJ1-2; D may be TRBD1 (6 bases). Germline assignment: CDR1 MDHEN and CDR2 SYDVKM. V lost 7 bases, J lost 4 bases, and 16 bases lay in between. The CDR3 is made up of 14 amino acids.

CDR3 bases: TGTGCCAGCAGCTACCAACAGGCAACTAATGAAAAACTGTTTTTT. This translates into CASSYQQATNEKLFF. This chain uses TRBV11-2 with TRBJ1-4, with D perhaps matching TRBD1 (5 bases). Germline V CDR1 and CDR2: SGHAT, FQNNGV. The CDR3 runs to 15 residues. V was trimmed by 4 bases and J by 0 bases, leaving 9 bases between them. Combining the CDR3 with reference TRBV11-2 and TRBJ1-4 gives the whole variable domain EAGVAQSPRYKIIEKRQSVAFWCNPISGHATLYWYQQILGQGPKLLIQFQNNGVVDDSQLPKDRFSAERLKGVDSTLKIQPAKLEDSAVYLCASSYQQATNEKLFFGSGTQLSVL.

The gene calls are TRBV27 and TRBJ1-4; D is unclear. Germline CDR1 is MNHEY and CDR2 is SMNVEV (reference sequence). CDR3 length: 14 amino acids. Trimming pared 6 bases from V and 3 bases from J, leaving 11 bases between. CDR3 region: CASRPRWPNEKLFF. The CDR3 coding sequence is TGTGCCAGCAGGCCCAGGTGGCCTAATGAAAAACTGTTTTTT.

J is TRBJ2-7 and V is TRBV9; 8 nucleotides line up with TRBD1. The germline gives CDR1 SGDLS, CDR2 YYNGEE. The CDR3 length is 14 residues. The junction had 10 bases not matched to a gene; V was cut back by 4 bases and J by 7 bases. CDR3 coding DNA: TGTGCCAGCAGCTCTCCCGAACGGGACAGGGAGCAGTACTTC. Translated, it gives CASSSPERDREQYF.

The gene calls are TRBV5-1 and TRBJ1-1; 7 bases map to TRBD1. Germline V CDR1 and CDR2: SGHRS, YFSETQ. The CDR3 extends over 14 amino acids. Trimming at V came to 2 bases and at J to 4 bases, leaving 5 bases not matched to a gene. In DNA, the CDR3 is TGCGCCAGCAGCTTAGGGGGCACGGGCACTGAAGCTTTCTTT. Protein product: CASSLGGTGTEAFF.

The rearrangement uses TRBV21-1 and TRBJ2-7; the DNA was not used to check the table's D call, TRBD1. TRBV21-1 represents a pseudogene. There are 14 residues in the CDR3. CDR3 DNA: TGTGCCAGCTCCCCAGGAAAAAAAAGCTACGAGCAGTACTTC. It is translated as CASSPGKKSYEQYF.

The chain uses TRBV7-2 and TRBJ2-5; 15 bases fit TRBD2. The trim removed 5 bases at V and 3 bases at J, leaving 7 bases unmatched. Germline CDR1 reads SGHTA; CDR2 reads FQGNSA. The CDR3 spans 17 residues. This CDR3 is CASSTGLAGGIEETQYF. CDR3 coding DNA: TGTGCCAGCAGCACAGGACTAGCGGGGGGGATAGAAGAGACCCAGTACTTC.

The V gene is TRBV27, the J gene TRBJ2-5; 8 bases are shared with TRBD1. V trimming: 0 bases; J trimming: 5 bases; junction bases outside the gene matches: 8. The CDR3 contains 16 residues. Germline V CDR1 and CDR2: MNHEY, SMNVEV (reference sequence). CDR3 bases: TGTGCCAGCAGTTTATCGGATACAGGGGGGATGGAGACCCAGTACTTC. Its translation: CASSLSDTGGMETQYF.

This chain links TRBV10-3 with TRBJ2-7; TRBD2 might be the D (6 bases). The CDR3 is 12 amino acids. V was shortened by 6 bases and J by 4 bases, with 10 bases between the two germline ends. Germline V gene lookup returns CDR1 ENHRY and CDR2 SYGVKD. The CDR3 here is CAIRGDLYEQYF. CDR3 nucleotide sequence: TGTGCCATCAGGGGGGACTTGTACGAGCAGTACTTC.

CDR3 nucleotide sequence: TGTGCCAGCACCCTGAAGGGGGCGAGGACCGGGGAGCTGTTTTTT. It codes for CASTLKGARTGELFF. This chain links TRBV2 with TRBJ2-2, with 7 bases matching TRBD1. The germline CDR1 and CDR2 sequences are SNHLY and FYNNEI. The CDR3 consists of 15 residues. The V and J ends lost 7 bases and 5 bases, in that order; junction bases with no gene match: 10.

V gene TRBV6-4 combines with J gene TRBJ2-3, with 8 positions matching TRBD2. V lost 0 bases and J lost 4; bases outside the gene matches: 3. The CDR3 has 15 amino acids. CDR1 is MRHNA and CDR2 is SNTAGT in the germline V gene. CDR3 residues: CASSDSGTRPDTQYF. Written as DNA, the CDR3 is TGTGCCAGCAGTGACTCGGGGACTAGACCAGATACGCAGTATTTT.

This clone came up a few times. V usage is TRBV28 and J usage is TRBJ2-5; 8 nucleotides match TRBD2. Trimming took 6 bases from V and 6 from J; bases not matched to a gene: 9. Germline CDR1 and CDR2: MDHEN and SYDVKM. This CDR3 spans 14 amino acids. The CDR3 spells CASRTSGSIKTQYF. The DNA of the CDR3 is TGTGCCAGCAGAACGAGCGGGAGTATAAAGACCCAGTACTTC.

V usage is TRBV5-4 and J usage is TRBJ2-7; the D gene is possibly TRBD2 (5 bases). The CDR3 contains 11 residues. Trimming stripped 0 bases from V and 11 bases from J, with 9 bases between. The germline V gene has CDR1 SGHNT and CDR2 YYREEE (reference sequence). This CDR3 reads CASSLGGSEYF. The CDR3 region has the DNA TGTGCCAGCAGCTTGGGAGGGTCGGAGTACTTC.

The rearrangement links TRBV7-8 to TRBJ2-7; D remains unclear. V lost 5 bases, J lost 3 bases, and 5 bases lay in between. This CDR3 is built from 11 residues. Germline V gives CDR1 SGHVS, CDR2 FQNEAQ. The CDR3 sequence is CASSPGYEQYF. The CDR3 DNA is TGTGCCAGCAGCCCCGGCTACGAGCAGTACTTC.

The gene calls are TRBV7-9 and TRBJ2-1, with D maybe TRBD2 (5 bases). The CDR3 sequence is 11 residues long. In germline, CDR1 is SEHNR, CDR2 FQNEAQ (reference sequence). The V end lost 5 bases, the J end lost 9 bases, and 8 bases lay between the germline ends. CDR3 nucleotides: TGTGCCAGCAGCGCGGGTCTTGAGCAGTTCTTC. It codes for CASSAGLEQFF.

The V gene is TRBV4-1, the J gene TRBJ2-1; 8 bases line up with TRBD1. From germline, CDR1 is MGHRA and CDR2 YSYEKL. This CDR3 is built from 14 residues. V lost 2 bases, J lost 6 bases, and 3 bases stayed unmatched. The CDR3: CASSQPTGGNEQFF. The DNA of the CDR3 is TGCGCCAGCAGCCAACCTACAGGGGGCAATGAGCAGTTCTTC.

The rearrangement joins TRBV9 to TRBJ2-5; possibly TRBD1 for D (6 bases). The V gene lost 3 bases and the J gene lost 6 bases, with 18 bases spanning the gap. CDR3 length equals 15 residues. CDR1 and CDR2 from the germline V gene are SGDLS and YYNGEE. For the CDR3, the DNA is TGTGCCAGCAGCGACCCCTCTGGGGGCCTCCAGACCCAGTACTTC. Protein: CASSDPSGGLQTQYF. Variable domain in full (rest from reference TRBV9 and TRBJ2-5): DSGVTQTPKHLITATGQRVTLRCSPRSGDLSVYWYQQSLDQGLQFLIQYYNGEERAKGNILERFSAQQFPDLHSELNLSSLELGDSALYFCASSDPSGGLQTQYFGPGTRLLVL.